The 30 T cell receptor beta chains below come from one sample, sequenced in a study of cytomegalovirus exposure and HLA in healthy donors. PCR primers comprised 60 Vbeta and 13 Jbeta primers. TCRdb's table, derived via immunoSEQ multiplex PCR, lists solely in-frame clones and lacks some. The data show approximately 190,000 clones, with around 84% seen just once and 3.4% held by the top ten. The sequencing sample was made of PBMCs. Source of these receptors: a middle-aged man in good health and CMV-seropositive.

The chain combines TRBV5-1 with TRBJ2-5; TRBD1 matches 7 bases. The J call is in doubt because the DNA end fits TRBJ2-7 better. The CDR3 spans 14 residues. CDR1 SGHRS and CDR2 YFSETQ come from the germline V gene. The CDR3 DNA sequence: TGCGCCAGCAGCCTACGGGACAGCAGATACGAGCAGTACTTC. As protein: CASSLRDSRYEQYF.

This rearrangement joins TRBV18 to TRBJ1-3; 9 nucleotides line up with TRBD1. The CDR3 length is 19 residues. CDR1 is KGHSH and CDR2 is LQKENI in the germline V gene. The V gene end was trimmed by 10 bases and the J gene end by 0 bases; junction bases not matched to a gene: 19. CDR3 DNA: TGTGCCACCTCCCGAAGGGATCCGGGACAGGGTTTCTCTGGAAACACCATATATTTT. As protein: CATSRRDPGQGFSGNTIYF.

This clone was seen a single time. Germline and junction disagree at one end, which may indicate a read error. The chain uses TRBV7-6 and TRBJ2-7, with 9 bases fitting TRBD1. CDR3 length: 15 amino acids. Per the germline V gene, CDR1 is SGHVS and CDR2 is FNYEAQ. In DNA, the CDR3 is TGTGCCAGCAGCCTAGCTGAGGGACAGGGTTACGAGCAGTACTTC. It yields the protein CASSLAEGQGYEQYF.

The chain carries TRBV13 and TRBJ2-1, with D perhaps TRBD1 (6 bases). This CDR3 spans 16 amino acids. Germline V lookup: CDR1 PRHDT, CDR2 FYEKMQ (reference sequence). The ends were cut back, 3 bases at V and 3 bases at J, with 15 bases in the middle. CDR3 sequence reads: CASSFSYGTHYNEQFF. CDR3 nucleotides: TGTGCCAGCAGCTTTAGTTACGGGACACACTACAATGAGCAGTTCTTC.

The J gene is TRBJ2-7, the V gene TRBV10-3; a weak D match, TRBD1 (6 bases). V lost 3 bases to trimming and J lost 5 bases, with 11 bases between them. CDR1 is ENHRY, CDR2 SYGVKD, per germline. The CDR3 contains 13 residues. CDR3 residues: CAISEQGWDEQYF. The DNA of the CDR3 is TGTGCCATCAGTGAACAGGGCTGGGACGAGCAGTACTTC.

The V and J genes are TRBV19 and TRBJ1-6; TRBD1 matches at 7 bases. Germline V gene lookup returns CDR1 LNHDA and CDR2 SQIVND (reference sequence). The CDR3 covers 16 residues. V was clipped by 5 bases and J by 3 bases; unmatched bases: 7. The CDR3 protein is CASSLERQGYNSPLHF. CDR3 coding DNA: TGTGCCAGTAGTTTGGAGCGACAGGGCTATAATTCACCCCTCCACTTT.

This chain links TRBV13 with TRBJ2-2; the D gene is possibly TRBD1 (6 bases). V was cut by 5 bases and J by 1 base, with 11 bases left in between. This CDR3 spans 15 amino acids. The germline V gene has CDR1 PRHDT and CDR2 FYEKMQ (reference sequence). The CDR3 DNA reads TGTGCCAGCAGCAGGACAGCTAAGAACACCGGGGAGCTGTTTTTT. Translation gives CASSRTAKNTGELFF.

CDR3 DNA: TGTGCCAGCAGCGTTGGGGGACAAAACTACGAGCAGTACTTC. Its translation: CASSVGGQNYEQYF. V usage is TRBV9 and J usage is TRBJ2-7; TRBD1 might be the D (6 bases). Trimming pared 2 bases from V and 3 bases from J, leaving 12 bases between. Germline V gives CDR1 SGDLS, CDR2 YYNGEE. This CDR3 is built from 14 residues.

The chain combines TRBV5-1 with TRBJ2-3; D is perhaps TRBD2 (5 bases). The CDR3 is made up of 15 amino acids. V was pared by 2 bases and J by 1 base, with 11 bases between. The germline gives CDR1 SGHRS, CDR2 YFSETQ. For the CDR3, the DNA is TGCGCCAGCAGCTTAGGCCTTAGCGGCACAGATACGCAGTATTTT. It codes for CASSLGLSGTDTQYF.

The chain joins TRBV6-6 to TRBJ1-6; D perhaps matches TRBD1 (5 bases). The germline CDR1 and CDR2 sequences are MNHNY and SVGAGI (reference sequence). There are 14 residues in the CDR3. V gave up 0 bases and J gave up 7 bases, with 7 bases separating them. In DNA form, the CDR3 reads TGTGCCAGCAGTTACTCGGGGCAGAATTCACCCCTCCACTTT. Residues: CASSYSGQNSPLHF.

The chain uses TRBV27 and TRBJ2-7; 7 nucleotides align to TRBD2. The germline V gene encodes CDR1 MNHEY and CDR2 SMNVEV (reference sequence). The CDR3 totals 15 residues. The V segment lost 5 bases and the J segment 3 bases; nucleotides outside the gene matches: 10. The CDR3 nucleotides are TGTGCCAGCAGTGGGATGGGGGGGAGGTACTACGAGCAGTACTTC. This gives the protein CASSGMGGRYYEQYF.

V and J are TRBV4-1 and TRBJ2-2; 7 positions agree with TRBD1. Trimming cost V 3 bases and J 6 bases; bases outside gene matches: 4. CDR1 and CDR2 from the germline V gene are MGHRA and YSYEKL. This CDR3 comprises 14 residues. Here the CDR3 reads CASSQSQGPGELFF. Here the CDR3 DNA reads TGCGCCAGCAGCCAGTCACAGGGGCCCGGGGAGCTGTTTTTT.

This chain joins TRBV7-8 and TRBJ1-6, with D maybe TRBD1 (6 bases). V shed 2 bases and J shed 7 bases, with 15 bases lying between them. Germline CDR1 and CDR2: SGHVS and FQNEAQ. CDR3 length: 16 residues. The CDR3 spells CASSLSSWGQNSPLHF. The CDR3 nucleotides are TGTGCCAGCAGCTTAAGCTCGTGGGGGCAAAATTCACCCCTCCACTTT.

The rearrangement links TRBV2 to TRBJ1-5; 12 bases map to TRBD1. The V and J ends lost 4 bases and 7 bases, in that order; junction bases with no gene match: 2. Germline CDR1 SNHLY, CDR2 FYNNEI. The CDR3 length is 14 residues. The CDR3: CASSGDRGLQPQHF. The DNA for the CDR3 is TGTGCCAGCAGTGGGGACAGGGGGCTCCAGCCCCAGCATTTT.

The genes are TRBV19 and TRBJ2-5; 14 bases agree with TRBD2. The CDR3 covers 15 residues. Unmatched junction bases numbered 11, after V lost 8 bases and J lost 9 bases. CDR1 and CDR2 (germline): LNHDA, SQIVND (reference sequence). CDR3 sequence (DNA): TGTGCCAGTGCTCCGGGACTAGCGGGAGCGGGGGCCCAGTACTTC. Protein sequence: CASAPGLAGAGAQYF.

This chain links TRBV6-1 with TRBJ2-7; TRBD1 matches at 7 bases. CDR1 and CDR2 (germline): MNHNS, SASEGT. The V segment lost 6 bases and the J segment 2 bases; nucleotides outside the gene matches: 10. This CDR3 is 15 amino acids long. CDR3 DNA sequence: TGTGCCAGCAGAGCACGGGACAGAGGCACCTACGAGCAGTACTTC. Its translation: CASRARDRGTYEQYF.

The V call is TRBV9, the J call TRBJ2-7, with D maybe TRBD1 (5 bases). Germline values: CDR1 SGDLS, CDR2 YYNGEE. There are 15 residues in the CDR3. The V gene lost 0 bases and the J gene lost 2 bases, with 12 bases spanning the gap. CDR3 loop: CASSVAQGDPYEQYF. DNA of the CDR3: TGTGCCAGCAGCGTAGCTCAAGGGGATCCCTACGAGCAGTACTTC.

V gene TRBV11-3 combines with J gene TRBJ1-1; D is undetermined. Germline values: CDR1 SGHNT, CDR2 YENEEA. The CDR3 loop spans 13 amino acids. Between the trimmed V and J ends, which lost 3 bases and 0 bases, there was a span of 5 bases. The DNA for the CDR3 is TGTGCCAGCAGCTTCCAATTGAACACTGAAGCTTTCTTT. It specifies CASSFQLNTEAFF.

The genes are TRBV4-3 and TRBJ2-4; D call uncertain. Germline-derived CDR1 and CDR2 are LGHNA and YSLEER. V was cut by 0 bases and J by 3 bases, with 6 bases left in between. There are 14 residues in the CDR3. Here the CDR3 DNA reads TGCGCCAGCAGCCAAGACCAGGTCAAAAACATTCAGTACTTC. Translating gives CASSQDQVKNIQYF.

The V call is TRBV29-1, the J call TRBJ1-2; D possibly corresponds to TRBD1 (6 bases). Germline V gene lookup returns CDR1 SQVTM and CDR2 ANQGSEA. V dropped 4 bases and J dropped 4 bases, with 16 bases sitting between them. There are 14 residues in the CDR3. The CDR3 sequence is CSVASGEGRYGYTF. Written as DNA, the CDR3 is TGCAGCGTTGCATCAGGGGAAGGTCGCTATGGCTACACCTTC.

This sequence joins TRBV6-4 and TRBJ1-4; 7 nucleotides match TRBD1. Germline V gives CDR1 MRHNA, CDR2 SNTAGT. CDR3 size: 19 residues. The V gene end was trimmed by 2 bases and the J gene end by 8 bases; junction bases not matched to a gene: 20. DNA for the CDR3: TGTGCCAGCAGTGACGAAAGGCAAACAGGGGAAGGCTTACGGGAAAAACTGTTTTTT. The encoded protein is CASSDERQTGEGLREKLFF.

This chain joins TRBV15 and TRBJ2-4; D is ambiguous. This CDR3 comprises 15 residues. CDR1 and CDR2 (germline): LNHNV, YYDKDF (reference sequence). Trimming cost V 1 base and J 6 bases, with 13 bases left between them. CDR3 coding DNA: TGTGCCACCAGCAGAGGGAAACAGCCAGTAAACATTCAGTACTTC. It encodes CATSRGKQPVNIQYF.

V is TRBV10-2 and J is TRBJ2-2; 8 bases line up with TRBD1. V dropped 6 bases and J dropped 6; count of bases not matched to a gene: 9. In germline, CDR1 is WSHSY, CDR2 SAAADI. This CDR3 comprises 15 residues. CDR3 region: CASRGQGAKAGELFF. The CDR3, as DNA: TGCGCCAGCAGAGGTCAGGGGGCGAAGGCCGGGGAGCTGTTTTTT.

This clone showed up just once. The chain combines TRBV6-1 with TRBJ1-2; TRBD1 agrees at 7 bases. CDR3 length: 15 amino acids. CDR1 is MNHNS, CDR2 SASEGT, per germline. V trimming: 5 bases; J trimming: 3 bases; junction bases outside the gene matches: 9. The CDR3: CASSLQGNGDYGYTF. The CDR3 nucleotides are TGTGCCAGCAGTCTACAGGGGAATGGGGACTATGGCTACACCTTC.

The CDR3 spells CAIRRGRPTPSYDNSPLHF. CDR3 bases: TGTGCCATCCGGAGGGGCCGTCCTACCCCCTCATACGATAATTCACCCCTCCACTTT. The chain uses TRBV10-3 and TRBJ1-6; D possibly corresponds to TRBD1 (5 bases). Germline V gene lookup returns CDR1 ENHRY and CDR2 SYGVKD. This CDR3 spans 19 amino acids. Trimming stripped 8 bases from V and 5 bases from J, with 28 bases between.

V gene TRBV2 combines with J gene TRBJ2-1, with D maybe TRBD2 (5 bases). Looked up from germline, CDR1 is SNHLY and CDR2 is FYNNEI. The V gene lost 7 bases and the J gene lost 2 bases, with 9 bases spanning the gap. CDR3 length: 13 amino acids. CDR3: CASIRGAYNEQFF. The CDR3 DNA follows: TGTGCCAGCATTCGGGGAGCCTACAATGAGCAGTTCTTC. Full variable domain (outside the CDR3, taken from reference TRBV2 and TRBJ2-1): EPEVTQTPSHQVTQMGQEVILRCVPISNHLYFYWYRQILGQKVEFLVSFYNNEISEKSEIFDDQFSVERPDGSNFTLKIRSTKLEDSAMYFCASIRGAYNEQFFGPGTRLTVL.

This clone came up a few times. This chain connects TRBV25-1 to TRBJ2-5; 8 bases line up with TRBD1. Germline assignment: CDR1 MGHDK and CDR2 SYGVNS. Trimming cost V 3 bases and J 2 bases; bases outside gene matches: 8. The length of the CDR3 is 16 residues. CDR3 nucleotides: TGTGCCAGCAGTGATGTGGGACAGGATTATCAAGAGACCCAGTACTTC. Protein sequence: CASSDVGQDYQETQYF.

The DNA of the CDR3 is TGTGCCAGCAGCTTTGGGACTAGCGAGAGAGAGCAGTACTTC. It yields the protein CASSFGTSEREQYF. The genes are TRBV5-6 and TRBJ2-7, with 10 bases lining up with TRBD2. Per germline, CDR1 SGHDT and CDR2 YYEEEE. The CDR3 totals 14 residues. V was pared by 2 bases and J by 7 bases, with 6 bases of the junction left unmatched.

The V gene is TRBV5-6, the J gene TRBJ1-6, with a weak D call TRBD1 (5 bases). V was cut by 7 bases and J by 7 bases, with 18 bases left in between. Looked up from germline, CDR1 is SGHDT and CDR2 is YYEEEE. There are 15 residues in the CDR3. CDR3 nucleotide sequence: TGTGCCAGCCGAACTGGCGGGACTGTGAATTCACCCCTCCACTTT. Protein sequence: CASRTGGTVNSPLHF. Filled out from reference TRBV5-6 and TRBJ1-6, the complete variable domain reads DAGVTQSPTHLIKTRGQQVTLRCSPKSGHDTVSWYQQALGQGPQFIFQYYEEEERQRGNFPDRFSGHQFPNYSSELNVNALLLGDSALYLCASRTGGTVNSPLHFGNGTRLTVT.

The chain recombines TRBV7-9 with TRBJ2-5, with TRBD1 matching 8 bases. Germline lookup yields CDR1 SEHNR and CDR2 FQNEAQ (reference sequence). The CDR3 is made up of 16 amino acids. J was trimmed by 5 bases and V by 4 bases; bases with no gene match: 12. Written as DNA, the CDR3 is TGTGCCAGCAGCTCCCGGGGGCAGGGGGCCTCGGAGACCCAGTACTTC. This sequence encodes CASSSRGQGASETQYF. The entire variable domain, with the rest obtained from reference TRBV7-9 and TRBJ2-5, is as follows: DTGVSQNPRHKITKRGQNVTFRCDPISEHNRLYWYRQTLGQGPEFLTYFQNEAQLEKSRLLSDRFSAERPKGSFSTLEIQRTEQGDSAMYLCASSSRGQGASETQYFGPGTRLLVL.